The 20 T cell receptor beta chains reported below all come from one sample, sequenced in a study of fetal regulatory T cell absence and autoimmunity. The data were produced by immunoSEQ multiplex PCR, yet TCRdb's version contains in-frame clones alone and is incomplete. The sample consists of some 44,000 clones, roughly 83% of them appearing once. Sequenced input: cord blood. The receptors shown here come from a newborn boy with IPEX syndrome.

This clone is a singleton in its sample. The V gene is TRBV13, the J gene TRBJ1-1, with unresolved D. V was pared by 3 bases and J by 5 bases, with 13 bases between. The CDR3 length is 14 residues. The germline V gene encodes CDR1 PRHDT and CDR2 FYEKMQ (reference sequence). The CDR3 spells CASSLVEAATEAFF. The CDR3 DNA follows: TGTGCCAGCAGCTTGGTGGAGGCCGCGACTGAAGCTTTCTTT.

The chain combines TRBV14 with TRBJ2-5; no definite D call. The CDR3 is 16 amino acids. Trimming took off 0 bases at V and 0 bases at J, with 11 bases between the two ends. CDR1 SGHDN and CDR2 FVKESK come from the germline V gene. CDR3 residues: CASSQDSRIYQETQYF. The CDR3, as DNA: TGTGCCAGCAGCCAAGATAGTCGGATTTACCAAGAGACCCAGTACTTC.

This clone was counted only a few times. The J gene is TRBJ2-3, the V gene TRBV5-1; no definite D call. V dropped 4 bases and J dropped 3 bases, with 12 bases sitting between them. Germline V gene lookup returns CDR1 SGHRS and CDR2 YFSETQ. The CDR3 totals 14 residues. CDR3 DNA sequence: TGCGCCAGCAGCCTAGGGCTCCCAACAGATACGCAGTATTTT. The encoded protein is CASSLGLPTDTQYF.

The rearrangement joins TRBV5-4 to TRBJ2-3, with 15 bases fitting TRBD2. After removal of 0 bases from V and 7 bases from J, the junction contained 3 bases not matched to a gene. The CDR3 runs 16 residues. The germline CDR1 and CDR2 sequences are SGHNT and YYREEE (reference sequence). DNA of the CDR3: TGTGCCAGCAGCTTGGGGACTAGCGGGGGGGCGTATACGCAGTATTTT. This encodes CASSLGTSGGAYTQYF.

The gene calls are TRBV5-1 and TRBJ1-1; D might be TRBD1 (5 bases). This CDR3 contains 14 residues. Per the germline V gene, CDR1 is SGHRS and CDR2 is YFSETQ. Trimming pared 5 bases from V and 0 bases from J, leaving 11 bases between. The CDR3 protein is CASRQGGMNTEAFF. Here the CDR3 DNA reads TGCGCCAGCAGGCAGGGAGGTATGAACACTGAAGCTTTCTTT.

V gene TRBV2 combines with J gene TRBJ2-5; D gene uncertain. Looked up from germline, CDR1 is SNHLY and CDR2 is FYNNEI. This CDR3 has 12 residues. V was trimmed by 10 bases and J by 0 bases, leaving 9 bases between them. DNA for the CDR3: TGTGCCACCAGACTTTACCAAGAGACCCAGTACTTC. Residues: CATRLYQETQYF. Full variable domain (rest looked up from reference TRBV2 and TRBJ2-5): EPEVTQTPSHQVTQMGQEVILRCVPISNHLYFYWYRQILGQKVEFLVSFYNNEISEKSEIFDDQFSVERPDGSNFTLKIRSTKLEDSAMYFCATRLYQETQYFGPGTRLLVL.

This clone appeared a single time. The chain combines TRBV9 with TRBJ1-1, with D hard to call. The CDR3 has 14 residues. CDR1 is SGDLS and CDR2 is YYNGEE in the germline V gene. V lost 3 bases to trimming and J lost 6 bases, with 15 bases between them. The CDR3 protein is CASSGRERFAEAFF. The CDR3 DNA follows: TGTGCCAGCAGCGGACGGGAGAGGTTCGCTGAAGCTTTCTTT.

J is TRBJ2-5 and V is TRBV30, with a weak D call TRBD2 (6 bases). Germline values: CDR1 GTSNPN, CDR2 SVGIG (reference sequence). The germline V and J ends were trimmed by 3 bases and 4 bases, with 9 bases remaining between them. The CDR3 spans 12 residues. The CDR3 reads CAWREGRETQYF. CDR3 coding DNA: TGTGCCTGGAGGGAGGGCCGAGAGACCCAGTACTTC. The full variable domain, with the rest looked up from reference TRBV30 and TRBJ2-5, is SQTIHQWPATLVQPVGSPLSLECTVEGTSNPNLYWYRQAAGRGLQLLFYSVGIGQISSEVPQNLSASRPQDRQFILSSKKLLLSDSGFYLCAWREGRETQYFGPGTRLLVL.

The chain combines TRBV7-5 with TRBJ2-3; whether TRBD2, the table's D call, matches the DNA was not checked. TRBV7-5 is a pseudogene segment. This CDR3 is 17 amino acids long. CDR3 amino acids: CVRSLSRASGRSDTQYF. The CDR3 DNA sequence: TGTGTCAGAAGCTTAAGTCGGGCTAGCGGGAGATCAGATACGCAGTATTTT.

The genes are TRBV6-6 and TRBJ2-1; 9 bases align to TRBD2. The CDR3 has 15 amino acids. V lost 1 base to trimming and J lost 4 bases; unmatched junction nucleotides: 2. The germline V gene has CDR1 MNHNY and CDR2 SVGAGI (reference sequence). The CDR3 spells CASSYYGLAYNEQFF. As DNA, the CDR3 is TGTGCCAGCAGTTACTACGGACTAGCGTACAATGAGCAGTTCTTC.

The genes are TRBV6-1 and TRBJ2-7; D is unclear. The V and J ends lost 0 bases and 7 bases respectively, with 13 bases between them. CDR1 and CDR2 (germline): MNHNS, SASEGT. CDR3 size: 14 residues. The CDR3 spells CASSEAHPGWEQYF. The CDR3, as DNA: TGTGCCAGCAGTGAAGCCCACCCTGGCTGGGAGCAGTACTTC.

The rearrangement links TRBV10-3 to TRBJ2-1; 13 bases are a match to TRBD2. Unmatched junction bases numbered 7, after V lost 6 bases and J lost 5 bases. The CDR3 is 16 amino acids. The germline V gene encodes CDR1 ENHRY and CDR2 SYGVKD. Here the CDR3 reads CAISSTGTSGNNEQFF. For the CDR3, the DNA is TGTGCCATCAGCTCAACCGGGACTAGCGGGAACAATGAGCAGTTCTTC.

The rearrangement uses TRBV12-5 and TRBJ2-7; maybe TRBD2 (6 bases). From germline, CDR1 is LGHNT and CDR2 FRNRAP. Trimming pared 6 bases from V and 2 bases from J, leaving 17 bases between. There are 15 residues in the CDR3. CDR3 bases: TGTGCTAGTGGGGCCCTTCCGGGACTTCCCTACGAGCAGTACTTC. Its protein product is CASGALPGLPYEQYF.

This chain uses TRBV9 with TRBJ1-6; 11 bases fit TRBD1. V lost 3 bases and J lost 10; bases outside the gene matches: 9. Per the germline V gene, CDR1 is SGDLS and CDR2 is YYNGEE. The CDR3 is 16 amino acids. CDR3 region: CASSAGQGGSGSPLHF. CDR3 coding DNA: TGTGCCAGCAGCGCGGGACAGGGGGGATCGGGATCACCCCTCCACTTT.

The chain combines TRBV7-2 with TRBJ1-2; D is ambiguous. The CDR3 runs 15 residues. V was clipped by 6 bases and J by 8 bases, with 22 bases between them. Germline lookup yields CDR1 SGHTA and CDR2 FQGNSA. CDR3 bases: TGTGCCAGCAGTCGACGGGGAGGGCTCTTATCCGGCTACACCTTC. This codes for CASSRRGGLLSGYTF.

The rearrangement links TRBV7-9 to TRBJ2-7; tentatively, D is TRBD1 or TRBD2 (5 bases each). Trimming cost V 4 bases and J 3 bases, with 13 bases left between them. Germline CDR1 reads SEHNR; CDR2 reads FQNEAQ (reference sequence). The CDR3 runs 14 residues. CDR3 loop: CASSSRDGGYEQYF. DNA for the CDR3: TGTGCCAGCAGCTCCCGGGACGGCGGCTACGAGCAGTACTTC.

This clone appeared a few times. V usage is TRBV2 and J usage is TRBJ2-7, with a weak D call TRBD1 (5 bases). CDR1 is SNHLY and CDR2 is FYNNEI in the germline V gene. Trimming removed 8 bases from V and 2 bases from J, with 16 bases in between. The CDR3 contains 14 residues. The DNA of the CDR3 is TGTGCCAGCTCGGTAACAGGTATCGCCTACGAGCAGTACTTC. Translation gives CASSVTGIAYEQYF.

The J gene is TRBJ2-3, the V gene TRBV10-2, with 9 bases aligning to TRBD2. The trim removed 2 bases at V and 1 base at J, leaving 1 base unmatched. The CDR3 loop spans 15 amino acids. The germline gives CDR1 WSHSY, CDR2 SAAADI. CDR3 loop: CASSEVAGGTDTQYF. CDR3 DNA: TGCGCCAGCAGTGAGGTAGCGGGAGGCACAGATACGCAGTATTTT.

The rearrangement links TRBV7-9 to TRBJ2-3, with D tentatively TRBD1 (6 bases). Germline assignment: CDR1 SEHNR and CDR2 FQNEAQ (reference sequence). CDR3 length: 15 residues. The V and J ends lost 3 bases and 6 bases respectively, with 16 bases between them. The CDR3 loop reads CASSFATGPTDTQYF. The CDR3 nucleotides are TGTGCCAGCAGCTTCGCGACAGGACCCACCGATACGCAGTATTTT.

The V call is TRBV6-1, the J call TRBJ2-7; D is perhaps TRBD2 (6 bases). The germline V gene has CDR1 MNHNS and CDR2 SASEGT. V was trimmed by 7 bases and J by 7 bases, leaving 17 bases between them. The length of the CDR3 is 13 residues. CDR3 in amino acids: CASTQLGRGEQYF. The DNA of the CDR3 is TGTGCCAGCACCCAACTTGGGCGGGGAGAGCAGTACTTC.